This TCR beta chain was sequenced for a study of blood T cells in healthy people across ages. The study's findings and limits: A greater number of naive CD4+ cells and higher diversity distinguished long-lived donors from aged donors. Measured against age, TCR beta diversity per million T cells decreased in a roughly linear manner.

The use of a sample-barcoded 5' primer and a J-beta primer mix characterized a second PCR of about 7 to 12 cycles. The authors tagged each cDNA molecule using a template-switch adaptor with 12 random nucleotides. Via MiXCR, TCRdb re-called the 5' RACE reads, giving one row per CDR3 protein. Of hundreds of thousands of distinct CDR3 sequences in the sample, about 30% were seen once. Each donor's blood draw was 7.5 to 10 milliliters of peripheral blood. This clonotype was detected only a few times. Its target is not known. The CDR3 totals 15 residues. The germline gives CDR1 MGHDK, CDR2 SYGVNS. V was shortened by 4 bases and J by 2 bases, with 12 bases between the two germline ends.

The clonotype was recovered from a woman of 80 years or more in good health. The material sequenced was blood. This chain links TRBV25-1 with TRBJ1-5; D possibly corresponds to TRBD1 (6 bases). The CDR3: CASSAPGVGNQPQHF. The CDR3, as DNA: TGTGCCAGCAGTGCCCCAGGGGTCGGCAATCAGCCCCAGCATTTT. The complete variable domain, with remaining parts taken from reference TRBV25-1 and TRBJ1-5, reads EADIYQTPRYLVIGTGKKITLECSQTMGHDKMYWYQQDPGMELHLIHYSYGVNSTEKGDLSSESTVSRIRTEHFPLTLESARPSHTSQYLCASSAPGVGNQPQHFGDGTRLSIL.